Detailed here is one T cell receptor beta chain. Its specificity is not known. This sample was included in a study of CD8 T cells in ankylosing spondylitis. Findings of the study overall: As reported, disease-linked clones showed significant enrichment in matched ankylosing spondylitis synovial fluid. There was a TCR beta motif, made of several highly homologous variants, that appeared characteristic of ankylosing spondylitis blood.

Trimming cost V 0 bases and J 0 bases, with 10 bases left between them. The CDR3 has 16 residues. Germline assignment: CDR1 SGHRS and CDR2 YFSETQ. Generation of TCR beta libraries employed quantitative 5'-RACE incorporating molecular barcodes. TCRdb ran MiXCR on the 5' RACE reads and lists one entry per CDR3 protein. This table has some 330,000 distinct CDR3 sequences, 7% to 9% appearing once. The chain employs TRBV5-1 and TRBJ2-1, with D unclear. The sample consisted of blood, either unsorted or a sorted T cell fraction (not recorded which). The source is a male donor with ankylosing spondylitis. The CDR3 nucleotides are TGCGCCAGCAGCTTGGGCGGAGCGTCCTCCTACAATGAGCAGTTCTTC. It yields the protein CASSLGGASSYNEQFF.